The clone carrying this T cell receptor (beta chain) has only a few counts. Its antigen is currently unknown. The study drew all its donors from Caucasian adults living in Nashville, Tennessee. The data belong to a study of shared clonotypes between healthy human individuals. Study as a whole: Per donor, CD8 memory used one plate, CD8 naive used two, CD4 memory used three and CD4 naive used three.

Study outcomes and limitations: What naive subsets generally showed was a larger estimated richness than memory subsets showed.

Every subset's genomic DNA went evenly onto several immunoSEQ plates. Measured with immunoSEQ multiplex PCR; TCRdb has only the in-frame clones, and not every one. This table holds around 1,100,000 clones, around three quarters found once. V gave up 4 bases and J gave up 4 bases, with 4 bases separating them. Germline CDR1 and CDR2: SGHTA and FQGTGA. This CDR3 has 12 amino acids. The chain links TRBV7-3 to TRBJ2-2; D is undetermined. This receptor was taken from a man aged 18 to 29 in good health. Some clones in this sample may be carry-over from other donors' samples. Sequenced: memory CD4+ T cells from PBMCs. Subset meaning: CD45RA-negative fraction. The CDR3 coding sequence is TGTGCCAGCAGCTACCGCACCGGGGAGCTGTTTTTT. It specifies CASSYRTGELFF.